What follows describes a single T cell receptor beta chain. Its antigen is unidentified. TCRdb's copy holds only in-frame clones and misses some; the assay was immunoSEQ multiplex PCR. Of tens of thousands of clones in the sample, over 65% were seen once. The data were taken from a study of chemoradiotherapy in HPV16-positive cancers. Study details: Functional T-cell assays on two HPV16-positive patients' cells defined candidate HPV-specific clones and common TCR motifs.

Repeated repertoire sampling spanned the course of chemoradiotherapy. The CDR3 consists of 14 residues. V was cut by 3 bases and J by 2 bases, with 8 bases left in between. The V gene's germline CDR1 is LGHNT and CDR2 FRNRAP. Findings of the study overall: During treatment, candidate HPV-specific clones and E7-related motifs expanded in tumor.

Here the sequenced sample was blood, taken from a patient who underwent chemoradiotherapy. The sequence was obtained from a human donor with HPV-associated anogenital cancer. The chain recombines TRBV12-5 with TRBJ2-1; D gene unclear. The DNA for the CDR3 is TGTGCTAGTGGTTTCGACAAGACCTACAATGAGCAGTTCTTC. The encoded protein is CASGFDKTYNEQFF.